This T cell receptor (beta chain) was sequenced during a study of spatial heterogeneity in lung cancer. Study overall: After resection, follow-up PBMC samples were sequenced when available, at a median of about 2 years later. Alpha-chain sequences were detected in numbers that were consistently lower than beta-chain sequences.

Many counts were recorded for this clonotype. A unique molecular identifier was carried by every single TCR cDNA molecule. TCRdb re-analysed the 5' RACE reads in MiXCR, keeping a single row per CDR3 protein. This sample carries some 1,200 distinct CDR3 sequences, less than 35% of them seen once, and the ten largest clones take 25% to 35%. Time point given: blood at routine non-recurrence follow-up after resection. CDR3 size: 13 residues. V lost 3 bases to trimming and J lost 8 bases, with 11 bases between them. From germline, CDR1 is MNHEY and CDR2 SMNVEV (reference sequence). The V and J genes are TRBV27 and TRBJ2-1; a weak D match, TRBD2 (5 bases). This sequence was found in a male donor with early-stage non-small cell lung cancer. Sequences were derived from PBMCs, sampled at follow-up. CDR3 nucleotides: TGTGCCAGCAGTTTGGGGAGCATCCATGAGCAGTTCTTC. Translating it yields CASSLGSIHEQFF.